The 30 T cell receptor beta chains below all came from one sample that was sequenced in a study of cytotoxic CD8 clonotypes in ibrutinib-treated CLL. Sequenced by immunoSEQ multiplex PCR; TCRdb stores in-frame clones only, minus some. The data hold tens of thousands of clones, with 56% observed a single time. The sample in question was PBMCs, obtained after 24 months of ibrutinib treatment. The receptors were gathered from a human donor with chronic lymphocytic leukemia.

V gene TRBV6-5 combines with J gene TRBJ1-1; 8 nucleotides match TRBD1. CDR3 length equals 16 residues. V shed 4 bases and J 0 bases; nucleotides not matched to a gene: 7. CDR1 and CDR2 (germline): MNHEY, SVGAGI. CDR3 coding DNA: TGTGCCAGCAGTTCTAGGACAGGGAGCATGAACACTGAAGCTTTCTTT. This sequence encodes CASSSRTGSMNTEAFF.

V usage is TRBV5-1 and J usage is TRBJ1-1; D not certain. The CDR3 covers 13 residues. Trimming stripped 4 bases from V and 3 bases from J, with 10 bases between. The germline V gene encodes CDR1 SGHRS and CDR2 YFSETQ. CDR3 DNA: TGCGCCAGCAGCCCCGGCCGGGACACTGAAGCTTTCTTT. Its translation is CASSPGRDTEAFF.

The chain combines TRBV5-6 with TRBJ1-2; possibly TRBD1 for D (6 bases). The V gene lost 0 bases and the J gene lost 0 bases, with 6 bases spanning the gap. Germline V gene lookup returns CDR1 SGHDT and CDR2 YYEEEE. The CDR3 extends over 14 amino acids. In DNA form, the CDR3 reads TGTGCCAGCAGCTTGGGACAGGCTAACTATGGCTACACCTTC. It translates to CASSLGQANYGYTF.

The chain joins TRBV2 to TRBJ2-3, with D possibly being TRBD1 or TRBD2 (5 bases each). In germline, CDR1 is SNHLY, CDR2 FYNNEI. V lost 3 bases to trimming and J lost 1 base, with 8 bases between them. CDR3 length: 14 residues. The CDR3 loop is CASSDLGGTDTQYF. CDR3 nucleotide sequence: TGTGCCAGCAGTGATCTGGGGGGCACAGATACGCAGTATTTT.

CDR3 loop: CATSRESRDQPQHF. CDR3 DNA sequence: TGTGCCACCAGCAGAGAGAGCCGGGATCAGCCCCAGCATTTT. The chain couples TRBV15 to TRBJ1-5; unclear D gene. Germline CDR1 reads LNHNV; CDR2 reads YYDKDF (reference sequence). The V end lost 0 bases, the J end lost 5 bases, and 8 bases lay between the germline ends. The CDR3 totals 14 residues.

This sequence joins TRBV6-6 and TRBJ2-7; 7 bases line up with TRBD2. The CDR3 sequence is 14 residues long. V was clipped by 7 bases and J by 5 bases; unmatched bases: 11. The V gene's germline CDR1 is MNHNY and CDR2 SVGAGI (reference sequence). The CDR3 nucleotides are TGTGCCAGCACCACAGCGGGACCCAAAAACGAGCAGTACTTC. This translates into CASTTAGPKNEQYF.

In this sample, this clone turned up once. V gene TRBV18 combines with J gene TRBJ1-1, with TRBD1 matching 7 bases. The V segment lost 2 bases and the J segment 0 bases; nucleotides outside the gene matches: 6. Germline CDR1 reads KGHSH; CDR2 reads LQKENI. The CDR3 consists of 16 residues. The CDR3, as DNA: TGTGCCAGCTCACCAGGGACAGCTTCTTTGAACACTGAAGCTTTCTTT. Amino acids: CASSPGTASLNTEAFF. The full variable domain, rest sourced from reference TRBV18 and TRBJ1-1, is NAGVMQNPRHLVRRRGQEARLRCSPMKGHSHVYWYRQLPEEGLKFMVYLQKENIIDESGMPKERFSAEFPKEGPSILRIQQVVRGDSAAYFCASSPGTASLNTEAFFGQGTRLTVV.

This clone has ten or more counts. V gene TRBV19 combines with J gene TRBJ1-2; 8 positions match TRBD1. V lost 3 bases to trimming and J lost 4 bases; unmatched junction nucleotides: 4. The CDR3 is 14 amino acids. Per germline, CDR1 LNHDA and CDR2 SQIVND (reference sequence). The DNA of the CDR3 is TGTGCCAGTAGTATCGCGCAGGGGGCCTATGGCTACACCTTC. Protein product: CASSIAQGAYGYTF.

The V and J genes are TRBV10-3 and TRBJ1-5; D perhaps matches TRBD1 (6 bases). Germline V gene data show CDR1 as ENHRY and CDR2 as SYGVKD. Trimming stripped 0 bases from V and 5 bases from J, with 14 bases between. The CDR3 totals 16 residues. CDR3 protein: CAISESEEAGDQPQHF. The CDR3 nucleotides read TGTGCCATCAGTGAGTCGGAGGAGGCAGGGGATCAGCCCCAGCATTTT.

The chain couples TRBV2 to TRBJ2-7; no firm D call. The CDR3 totals 11 residues. V was clipped by 0 bases and J by 4 bases, with 1 base between them. Germline loops: CDR1 SNHLY, CDR2 FYNNEI. The DNA of the CDR3 is TGTGCCAGCAGTGAAGCGTACGAGCAGTACTTC. Protein sequence: CASSEAYEQYF.

This rearrangement joins TRBV6-5 to TRBJ1-5, with D unclear. Germline CDR1 MNHEY, CDR2 SVGAGI. The CDR3 is 15 residues long. V was clipped by 5 bases and J by 5 bases, with 16 bases between them. Here the CDR3 DNA reads TGTGCCAGCAGTAGAGGGAGAAACCCAGATCAGCCCCAGCATTTT. Translation gives CASSRGRNPDQPQHF.

The rearrangement links TRBV11-2 to TRBJ2-3; TRBD2 matches 7 bases. Per germline, CDR1 SGHAT and CDR2 FQNNGV. V was clipped by 5 bases and J by 0 bases; unmatched bases: 17. The CDR3 totals 19 residues. The CDR3 spells CASSAQRGERGSSTDTQYF. Here the CDR3 DNA reads TGTGCCAGCAGCGCCCAGCGGGGAGAGAGAGGATCTAGCACAGATACGCAGTATTTT.

This clone has more than one count but fewer than ten. The chain recombines TRBV4-1 with TRBJ1-3; no clear D. The CDR3 length is 16 residues. V was shortened by 0 bases and J by 0 bases, with 9 bases between the two germline ends. In germline, CDR1 is MGHRA, CDR2 YSYEKL. CDR3 region: CASSQDRRISGNTIYF. The CDR3 DNA reads TGCGCCAGCAGCCAAGACCGTCGAATCTCTGGAAACACCATATATTTT.

The V call is TRBV7-2, the J call TRBJ2-7; D is uncertain. Trimming stripped 7 bases from V and 5 bases from J, with 15 bases between. Germline loops: CDR1 SGHTA, CDR2 FQGNSA. This CDR3 is 13 amino acids long. The CDR3 bases are TGTGCCAGCACCGGGTCGGATCGGGACGAGCAGTACTTC. Amino acids: CASTGSDRDEQYF.

The chain uses TRBV5-4 and TRBJ2-7, with a tentative D call TRBD2 (6 bases). Trimming pared 4 bases from V and 4 bases from J, leaving 9 bases between. The CDR3 extends over 12 amino acids. Per germline, CDR1 SGHNT and CDR2 YYREEE (reference sequence). CDR3 amino acids: CASSQTSYEQYF. For the CDR3, the DNA is TGTGCCAGCAGCCAGACTAGTTACGAGCAGTACTTC.

V and J are TRBV27 and TRBJ2-3, with 12 bases fitting TRBD2. Germline values: CDR1 MNHEY, CDR2 SMNVEV (reference sequence). This CDR3 is built from 16 residues. J gave up 2 bases and V 2 bases, and 2 bases lay outside the gene matches. The chain's CDR3 is CASSLRTSGVTDTQYF. The CDR3 nucleotides read TGTGCCAGCAGTTTACGGACTAGCGGGGTCACAGATACGCAGTATTTT.

The rearrangement joins TRBV18 to TRBJ2-1; perhaps TRBD2 as D (6 bases). Trimming shortened V by 4 bases and J by 0 bases, and 16 bases separated the two germline ends. The V gene's germline CDR1 is KGHSH and CDR2 LQKENI. CDR3 length: 17 residues. The CDR3 nucleotides read TGTGCCAGCTCACTGAAACTAGCCGGAAGCTCCTACAATGAGCAGTTCTTC. Translation: CASSLKLAGSSYNEQFF.

The chain links TRBV4-1 to TRBJ2-3; weak D call: TRBD2 (6 bases). The V and J ends lost 4 bases and 3 bases respectively, with 11 bases between them. Per germline, CDR1 MGHRA and CDR2 YSYEKL. The CDR3 is made up of 14 amino acids. CDR3 residues: CASSLGGITDTQYF. DNA for the CDR3: TGCGCCAGCAGCCTTGGAGGGATAACAGATACGCAGTATTTT.

V is TRBV18 and J is TRBJ2-3, with TRBD2 matching over 12 bases. The CDR3 runs 17 residues. The ends lost 5 bases at V and 4 bases at J; junction bases unmatched: 10. Germline CDR1 KGHSH, CDR2 LQKENI. This CDR3 reads CASSVLRTSGKADTQYF. The CDR3 nucleotides are TGTGCCAGCTCAGTCCTTAGGACTAGCGGGAAGGCAGATACGCAGTATTTT.

The chain carries TRBV27 and TRBJ2-1, with D perhaps matching TRBD1 (5 bases). This CDR3 is built from 15 residues. Per germline, CDR1 MNHEY and CDR2 SMNVEV (reference sequence). The V gene lost 8 bases and the J gene lost 8 bases, with 22 bases spanning the gap. This chain's CDR3 is CASQGRGYTGDEQFF. CDR3 sequence (DNA): TGTGCCAGCCAGGGTAGGGGTTACACAGGTGATGAGCAGTTCTTC.

The rearrangement links TRBV4-1 to TRBJ1-6, with a weak D call TRBD1 (5 bases). The germline V gene has CDR1 MGHRA and CDR2 YSYEKL. Trimming stripped 0 bases from V and 8 bases from J, with 14 bases between. The CDR3 has 16 amino acids. CDR3 bases: TGCGCCAGCAGCCAAGATCGGGGACGTTCCCATTCACCCCTCCACTTT. Its protein is CASSQDRGRSHSPLHF.

This chain links TRBV28 with TRBJ1-1; D call uncertain. CDR3 length: 15 residues. Germline V gives CDR1 MDHEN, CDR2 SYDVKM. Trimming took off 2 bases at V and 6 bases at J, with 16 bases between the two ends. The CDR3 loop reads CASSLQRGGSAEAFF. The CDR3 bases are TGTGCCAGCAGTTTACAGCGGGGAGGTAGTGCTGAAGCTTTCTTT.

The chain combines TRBV7-9 with TRBJ2-7; tentatively, D is TRBD1 (5 bases). The CDR3 consists of 12 residues. V was clipped by 5 bases and J by 5 bases, with 10 bases between them. The germline V gene encodes CDR1 SEHNR and CDR2 FQNEAQ (reference sequence). For the CDR3, the DNA is TGTGCCAGCAGCCAGCAGGGCCACGAGCAGTACTTC. This translates into CASSQQGHEQYF.

The J gene is TRBJ2-3, the V gene TRBV5-1, with D possibly TRBD1 on 5 matching bases. CDR1 and CDR2 from the germline V gene are SGHRS and YFSETQ. The CDR3 loop spans 15 amino acids. Deletions cut 0 bases from V and 4 bases from J, with 12 bases between. CDR3 nucleotides: TGCGCCAGCAGCTTGGAGTCAGGGAAATCAGATACGCAGTATTTT. Translated: CASSLESGKSDTQYF.

V and J are TRBV28 and TRBJ2-5; the D is unclear. The germline CDR1 and CDR2 sequences are MDHEN and SYDVKM. The germline V and J ends were trimmed by 3 bases and 7 bases, with 12 bases remaining between them. The length of the CDR3 is 13 residues. CDR3 amino acids: CASSLFVSGTQYF. CDR3 DNA: TGTGCCAGCAGTTTGTTTGTGTCAGGGACCCAGTACTTC.

The chain combines TRBV6-1 with TRBJ2-4; a weak D match, TRBD2 (5 bases). This CDR3 has 13 amino acids. Trimming cost V 7 bases and J 2 bases, with 9 bases left between them. The germline V gene has CDR1 MNHNS and CDR2 SASEGT. In nucleotides, the CDR3 is TGTGCCAGCATGGGAGCCACCAAAAACATTCAGTACTTC. This encodes CASMGATKNIQYF.

The rearrangement uses TRBV11-1 and TRBJ2-3; 7 positions agree with TRBD2. In germline, CDR1 is SGHAT, CDR2 FQDESV (reference sequence). Trimming removed 3 bases from V and 0 bases from J; junction bases left unmatched: 9. The CDR3 runs to 17 residues. DNA for the CDR3: TGTGCCAGCAGCTTCCGCCCGGGGGGTTCTAGCACAGATACGCAGTATTTT. Encoded protein: CASSFRPGGSSTDTQYF. The full variable domain, its missing parts supplied by reference TRBV11-1 and TRBJ2-3, is EAEVAQSPRYKITEKSQAVAFWCDPISGHATLYWYRQILGQGPELLVQFQDESVVDDSQLPKDRFSAERLKGVDSTLKIQPAELGDSAMYLCASSFRPGGSSTDTQYFGPGTRLTVL.

The chain carries TRBV6-5 and TRBJ2-7, with D possibly called TRBD1 or TRBD2 (7 bases each). Germline-derived CDR1 and CDR2 are MNHEY and SVGAGI. This CDR3 has 15 residues. V was cut by 5 bases and J by 2 bases, with 16 bases left in between. In nucleotides, the CDR3 is TGTGCCAGCAGTACGCCCAGGGGGGGGACCTACGAGCAGTACTTC. Its translation: CASSTPRGGTYEQYF.

The chain joins TRBV27 to TRBJ2-5; D is undetermined. The V end lost 3 bases, the J end lost 2 bases, and 10 bases lay between the germline ends. Per germline, CDR1 MNHEY and CDR2 SMNVEV (reference sequence). CDR3 size: 14 residues. CDR3 region: CASSFLSSQETQYF. The CDR3 DNA is TGTGCCAGCAGTTTTTTGTCTTCTCAAGAGACCCAGTACTTC.

The chain recombines TRBV4-1 with TRBJ2-5; no clear D gene. The CDR3 length is 15 residues. V shed 1 base and J shed 2 bases, with 11 bases lying between them. CDR1 and CDR2 (germline): MGHRA, YSYEKL. The CDR3 coding sequence is TGCGCCAGCAGCCAAGTCACTGGGTCTCAAGAGACCCAGTACTTC. Protein sequence: CASSQVTGSQETQYF.